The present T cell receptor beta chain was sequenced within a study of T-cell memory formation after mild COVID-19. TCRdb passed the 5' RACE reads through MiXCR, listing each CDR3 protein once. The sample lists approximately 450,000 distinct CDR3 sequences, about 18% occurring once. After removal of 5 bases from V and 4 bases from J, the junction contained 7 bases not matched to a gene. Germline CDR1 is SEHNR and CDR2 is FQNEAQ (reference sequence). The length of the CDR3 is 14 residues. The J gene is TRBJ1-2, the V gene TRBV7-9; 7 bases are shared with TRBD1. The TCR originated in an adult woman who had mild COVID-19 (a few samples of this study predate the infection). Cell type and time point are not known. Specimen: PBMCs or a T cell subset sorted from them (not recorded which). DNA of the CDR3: TGTGCCAGCAGCCCGTGGGACAGCGTCTATGGCTACACCTTC. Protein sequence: CASSPWDSVYGYTF.